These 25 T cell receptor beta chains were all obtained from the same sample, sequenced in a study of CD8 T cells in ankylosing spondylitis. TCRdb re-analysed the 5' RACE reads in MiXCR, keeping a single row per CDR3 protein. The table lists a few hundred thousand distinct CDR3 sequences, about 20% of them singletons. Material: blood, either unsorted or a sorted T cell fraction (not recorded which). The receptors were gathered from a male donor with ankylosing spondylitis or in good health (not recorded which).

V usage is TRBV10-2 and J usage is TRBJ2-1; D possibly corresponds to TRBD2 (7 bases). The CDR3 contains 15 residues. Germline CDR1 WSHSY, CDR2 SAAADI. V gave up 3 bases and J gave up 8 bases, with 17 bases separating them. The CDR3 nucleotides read TGCGCCAGCAGTGAAAGGGGGGGGATAAGGGATGAGCAGTTCTTC. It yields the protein CASSERGGIRDEQFF.

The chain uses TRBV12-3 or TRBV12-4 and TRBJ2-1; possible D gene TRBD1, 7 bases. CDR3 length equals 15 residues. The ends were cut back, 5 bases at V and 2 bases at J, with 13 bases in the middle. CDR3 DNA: TGTGCCAGCAGTCGCGGGACAGAGGCCTACAATGAGCAGTTCTTC. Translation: CASSRGTEAYNEQFF.

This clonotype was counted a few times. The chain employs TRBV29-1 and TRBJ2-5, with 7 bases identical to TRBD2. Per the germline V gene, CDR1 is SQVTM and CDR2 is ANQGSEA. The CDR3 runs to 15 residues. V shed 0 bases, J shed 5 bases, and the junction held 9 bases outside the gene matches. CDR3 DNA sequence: TGCAGCGTTGAAGATCGGGGGGAAGCGGTCGAGACCCAGTACTTC. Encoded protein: CSVEDRGEAVETQYF.

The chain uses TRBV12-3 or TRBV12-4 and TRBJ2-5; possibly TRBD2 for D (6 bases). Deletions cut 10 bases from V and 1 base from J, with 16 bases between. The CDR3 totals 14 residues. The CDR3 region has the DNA TGTGCCACGGGCTTTGCGGGGAGCCAAGAGACCCAGTACTTC. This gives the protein CATGFAGSQETQYF.

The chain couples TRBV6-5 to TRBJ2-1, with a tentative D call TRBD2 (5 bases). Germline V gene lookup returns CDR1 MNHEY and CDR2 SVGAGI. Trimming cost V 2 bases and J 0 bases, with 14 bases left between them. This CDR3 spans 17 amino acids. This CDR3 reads CASSYDSLASSYNEQFF. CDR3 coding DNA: TGTGCCAGCAGTTACGACTCCTTAGCGAGCTCCTACAATGAGCAGTTCTTC.

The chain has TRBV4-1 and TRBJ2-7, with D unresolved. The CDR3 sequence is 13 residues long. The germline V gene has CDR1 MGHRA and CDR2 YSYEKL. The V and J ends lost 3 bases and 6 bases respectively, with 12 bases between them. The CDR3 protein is CASSQSRLVEQYF. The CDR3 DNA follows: TGCGCCAGCAGCCAGAGCCGATTAGTCGAGCAGTACTTC.

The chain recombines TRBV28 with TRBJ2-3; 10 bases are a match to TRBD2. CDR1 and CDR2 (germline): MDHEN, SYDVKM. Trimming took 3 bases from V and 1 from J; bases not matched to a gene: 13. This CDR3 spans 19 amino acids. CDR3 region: CASSFPSGGHGVGTDTQYF. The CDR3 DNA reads TGTGCCAGCAGTTTTCCTAGCGGGGGCCACGGGGTTGGCACAGATACGCAGTATTTT.

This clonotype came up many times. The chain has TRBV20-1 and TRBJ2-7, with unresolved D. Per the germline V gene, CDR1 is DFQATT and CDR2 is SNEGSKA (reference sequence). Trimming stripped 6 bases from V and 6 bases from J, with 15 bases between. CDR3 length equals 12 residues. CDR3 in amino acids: CSARAGSGEQYF. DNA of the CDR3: TGCAGTGCCCGCGCAGGATCCGGCGAGCAGTACTTC.

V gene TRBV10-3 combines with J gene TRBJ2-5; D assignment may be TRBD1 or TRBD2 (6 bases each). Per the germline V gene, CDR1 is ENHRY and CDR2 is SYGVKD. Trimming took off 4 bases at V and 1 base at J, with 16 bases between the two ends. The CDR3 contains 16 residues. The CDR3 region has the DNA TGTGCCATCAGTGGCGTGGAGGGGGGACTCCAAGAGACCCAGTACTTC. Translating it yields CAISGVEGGLQETQYF.

Here the CDR3 DNA reads TGTGCCAGCAGCCTTCGGTCAGGGGGTAGCAATGAGCAGTTCTTC. This encodes CASSLRSGGSNEQFF. This sequence joins TRBV7-6 and TRBJ2-1; 7 positions match TRBD1. The V and J ends lost 5 bases and 6 bases, in that order; junction bases with no gene match: 10. Germline CDR1 and CDR2: SGHVS and FNYEAQ. The CDR3 contains 15 residues.

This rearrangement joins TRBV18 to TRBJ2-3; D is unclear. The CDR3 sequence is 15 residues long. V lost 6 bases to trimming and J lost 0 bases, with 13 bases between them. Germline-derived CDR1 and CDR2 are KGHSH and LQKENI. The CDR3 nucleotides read TGTGCCAGCTCCTCTATCGACGGCAGCACAGATACGCAGTATTTT. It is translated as CASSSIDGSTDTQYF.

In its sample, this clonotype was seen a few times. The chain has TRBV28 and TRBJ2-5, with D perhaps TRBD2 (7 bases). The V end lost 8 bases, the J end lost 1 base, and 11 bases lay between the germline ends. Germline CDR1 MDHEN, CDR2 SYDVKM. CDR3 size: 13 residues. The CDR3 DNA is TGTGCCAGCGAGGGGGGGTTCCAAGAGACCCAGTACTTC. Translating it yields CASEGGFQETQYF.

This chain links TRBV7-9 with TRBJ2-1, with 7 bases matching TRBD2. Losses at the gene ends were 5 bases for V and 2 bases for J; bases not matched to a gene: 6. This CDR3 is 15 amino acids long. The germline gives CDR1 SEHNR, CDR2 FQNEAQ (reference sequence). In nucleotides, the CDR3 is TGTGCCAGCAGCCCAGCTAGCGGAGCCTACAATGAGCAGTTCTTC. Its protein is CASSPASGAYNEQFF.

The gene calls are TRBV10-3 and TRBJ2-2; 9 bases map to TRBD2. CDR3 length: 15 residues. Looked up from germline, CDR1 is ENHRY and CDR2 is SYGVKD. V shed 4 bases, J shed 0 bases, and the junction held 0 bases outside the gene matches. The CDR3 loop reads CAISGLAANTGELFF. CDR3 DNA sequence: TGTGCCATCAGTGGACTAGCGGCGAACACCGGGGAGCTGTTTTTT.

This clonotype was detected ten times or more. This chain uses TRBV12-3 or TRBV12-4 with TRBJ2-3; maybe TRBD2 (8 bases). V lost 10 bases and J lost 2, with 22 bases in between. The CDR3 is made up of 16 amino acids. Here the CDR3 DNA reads TGTGCCATCAAACCGGGGGGGACAGATCTCACAGATACGCAGTATTTT. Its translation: CAIKPGGTDLTDTQYF.

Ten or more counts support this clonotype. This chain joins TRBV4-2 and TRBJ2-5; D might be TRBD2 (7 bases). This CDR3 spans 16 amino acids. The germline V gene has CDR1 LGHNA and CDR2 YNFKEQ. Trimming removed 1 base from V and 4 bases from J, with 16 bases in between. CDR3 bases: TGTGCCAGCAGCCAAGCGCTAGGGGGGGGGTCAGAGACCCAGTACTTC. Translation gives CASSQALGGGSETQYF.

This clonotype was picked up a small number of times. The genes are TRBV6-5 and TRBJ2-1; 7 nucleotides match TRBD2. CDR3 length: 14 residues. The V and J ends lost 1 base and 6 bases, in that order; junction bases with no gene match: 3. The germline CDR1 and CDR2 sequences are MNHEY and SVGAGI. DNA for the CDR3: TGTGCCAGCAGTTACTTCTCTAGCGGCAATGAGCAGTTCTTC. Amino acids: CASSYFSSGNEQFF.

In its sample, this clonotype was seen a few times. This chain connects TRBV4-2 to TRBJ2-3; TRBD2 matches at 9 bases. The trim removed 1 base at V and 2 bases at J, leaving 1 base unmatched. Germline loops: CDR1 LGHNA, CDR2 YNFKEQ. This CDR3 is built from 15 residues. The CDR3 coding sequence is TGTGCCAGCAGCCAAGGCGGGGGGGTCACAGATACGCAGTATTTT. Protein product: CASSQGGGVTDTQYF.

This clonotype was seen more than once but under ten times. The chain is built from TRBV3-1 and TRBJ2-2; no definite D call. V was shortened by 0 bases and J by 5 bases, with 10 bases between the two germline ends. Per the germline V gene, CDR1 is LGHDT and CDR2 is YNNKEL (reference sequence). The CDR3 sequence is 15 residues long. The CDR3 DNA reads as TGTGCCAGCAGCCAAGAAGTGGGCTGGACCGGGGAGCTGTTTTTT. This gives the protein CASSQEVGWTGELFF.

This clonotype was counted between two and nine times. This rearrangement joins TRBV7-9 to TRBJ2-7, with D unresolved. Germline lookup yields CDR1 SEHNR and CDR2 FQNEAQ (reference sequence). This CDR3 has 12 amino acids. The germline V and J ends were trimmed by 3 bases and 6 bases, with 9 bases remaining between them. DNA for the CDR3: TGTGCCAGCAGCTTTGCCGAGTTCGAGCAGTACTTC. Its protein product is CASSFAEFEQYF.

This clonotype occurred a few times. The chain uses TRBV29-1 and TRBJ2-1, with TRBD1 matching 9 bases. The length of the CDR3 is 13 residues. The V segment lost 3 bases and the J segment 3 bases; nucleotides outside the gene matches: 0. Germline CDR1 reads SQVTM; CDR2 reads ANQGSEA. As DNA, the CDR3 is TGCAGCGTTGAGACAGGGGGCTACAATGAGCAGTTCTTC. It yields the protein CSVETGGYNEQFF.

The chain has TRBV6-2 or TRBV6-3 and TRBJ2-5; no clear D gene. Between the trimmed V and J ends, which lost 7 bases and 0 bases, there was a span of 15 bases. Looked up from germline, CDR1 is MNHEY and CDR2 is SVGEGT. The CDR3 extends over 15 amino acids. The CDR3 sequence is CASNQKHRNQETQYF. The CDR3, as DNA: TGTGCCAGCAACCAGAAACACCGCAACCAAGAGACCCAGTACTTC.

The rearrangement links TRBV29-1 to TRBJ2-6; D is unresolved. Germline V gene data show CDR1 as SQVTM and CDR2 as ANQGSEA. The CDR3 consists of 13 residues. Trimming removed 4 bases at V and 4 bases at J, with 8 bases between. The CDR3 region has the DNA TGCAGCGTTGCTACGGAAGGGGCCAACGTCCTGACTTTC. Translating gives CSVATEGANVLTF.

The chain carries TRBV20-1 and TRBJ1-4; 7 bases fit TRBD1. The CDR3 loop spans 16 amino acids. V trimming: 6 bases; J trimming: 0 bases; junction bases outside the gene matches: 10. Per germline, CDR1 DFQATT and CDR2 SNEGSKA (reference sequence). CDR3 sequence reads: CSAWDSFLATNEKLFF. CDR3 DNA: TGCAGTGCCTGGGACAGTTTCCTTGCAACTAATGAAAAACTGTTTTTT.

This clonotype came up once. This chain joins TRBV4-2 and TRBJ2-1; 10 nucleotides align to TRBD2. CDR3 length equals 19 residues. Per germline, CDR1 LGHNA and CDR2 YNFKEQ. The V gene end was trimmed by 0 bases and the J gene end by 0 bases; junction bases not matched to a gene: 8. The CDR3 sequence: CASSQEATSGLSSYNEQFF. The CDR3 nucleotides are TGTGCCAGCAGCCAAGAAGCGACTAGCGGGTTGAGCTCCTACAATGAGCAGTTCTTC.